This T cell receptor beta chain was retrieved from a study of cytomegalovirus exposure and HLA in healthy donors. Looking at the study overall: Researchers previously reported finding 90 million to 130 million unique TCR beta sequences from roughly 170 million T cells. Among the 398 genotyped donors, over 70% were placed in the Caucasian-associated ancestry cluster. Study results and caveats: Reports indicate that TCR beta sequences accurately predicted the HLA-A and HLA-B alleles of most subjects.

The CDR3 has 12 amino acids. CDR1 and CDR2 (germline): MDHEN, SYDVKM. Trimming pared 3 bases from V and 9 bases from J, leaving 11 bases between. Concerning this clone itself: Its antigen is still unknown.

Primers included in the PCR were 60 Vbeta and 13 Jbeta primers. Libraries were prepared by immunoSEQ multiplex PCR; TCRdb keeps only in-frame clonotypes and omits some of them. The sample has about 150,000 clones, 75% seen once. The TCR sequence derives from a man younger than 40 in good health and CMV-seronegative. The chain combines TRBV28 with TRBJ1-2; TRBD1 might be the D (5 bases). Sequencing was carried out using PBMCs. The CDR3 is CASSFPGLSYTF. CDR3 nucleotide sequence: TGTGCCAGCAGTTTCCCAGGGCTTAGCTACACCTTC.